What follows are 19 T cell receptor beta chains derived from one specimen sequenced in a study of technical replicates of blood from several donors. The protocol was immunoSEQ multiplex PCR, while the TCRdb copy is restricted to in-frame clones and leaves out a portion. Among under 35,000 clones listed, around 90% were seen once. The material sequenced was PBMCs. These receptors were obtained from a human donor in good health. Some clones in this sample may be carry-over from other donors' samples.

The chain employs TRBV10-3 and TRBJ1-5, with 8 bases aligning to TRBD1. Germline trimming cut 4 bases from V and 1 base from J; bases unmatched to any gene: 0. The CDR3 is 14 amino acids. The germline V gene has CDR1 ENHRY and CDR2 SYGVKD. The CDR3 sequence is CAISAGGSNQPQHF. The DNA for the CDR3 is TGTGCCATCAGTGCAGGGGGCAGCAATCAGCCCCAGCATTTT.

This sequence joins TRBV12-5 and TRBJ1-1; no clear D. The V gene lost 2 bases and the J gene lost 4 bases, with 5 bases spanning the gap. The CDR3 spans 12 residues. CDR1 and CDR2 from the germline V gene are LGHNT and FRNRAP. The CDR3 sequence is CASGLSRTEAFF. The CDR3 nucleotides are TGTGCTAGTGGTTTGTCTCGCACTGAAGCTTTCTTT.

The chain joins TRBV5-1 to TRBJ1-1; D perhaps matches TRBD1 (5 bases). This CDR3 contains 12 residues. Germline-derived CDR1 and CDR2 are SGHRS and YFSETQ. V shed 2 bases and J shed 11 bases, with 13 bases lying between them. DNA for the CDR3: TGCGCCAGCAGCTTTAACGCCGGGGGGGCTTTCTTT. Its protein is CASSFNAGGAFF.

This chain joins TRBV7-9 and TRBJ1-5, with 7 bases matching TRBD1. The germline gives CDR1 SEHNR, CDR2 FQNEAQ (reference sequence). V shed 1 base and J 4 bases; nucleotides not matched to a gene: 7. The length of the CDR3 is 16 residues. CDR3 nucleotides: TGTGCCAGCAGCTTAGTGTACACAGGGGTTAATCAGCCCCAGCATTTT. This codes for CASSLVYTGVNQPQHF.

CDR3 sequence reads: CASSSDRVGTDTQYF. For the CDR3, the DNA is TGTGCCAGCAGCTCCGACAGGGTTGGCACAGATACGCAGTATTTT. The chain recombines TRBV11-2 with TRBJ2-3, with 7 nucleotides matching TRBD1. The CDR3 runs 15 residues. With V trimmed by 4 bases and J by 1 base, 5 bases remained unmatched. CDR1 is SGHAT and CDR2 is FQNNGV in the germline V gene.

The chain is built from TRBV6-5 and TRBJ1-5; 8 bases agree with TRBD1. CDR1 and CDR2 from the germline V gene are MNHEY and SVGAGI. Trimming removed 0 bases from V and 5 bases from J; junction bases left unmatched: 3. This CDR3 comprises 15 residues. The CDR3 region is CASSYSTGADQPQHF. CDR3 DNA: TGTGCCAGCAGTTACTCGACAGGGGCGGATCAGCCCCAGCATTTT.

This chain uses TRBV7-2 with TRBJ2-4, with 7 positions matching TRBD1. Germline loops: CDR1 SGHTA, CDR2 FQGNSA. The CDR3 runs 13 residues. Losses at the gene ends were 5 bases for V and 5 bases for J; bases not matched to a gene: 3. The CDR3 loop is CASSPGTENIQYF. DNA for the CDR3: TGTGCCAGCAGCCCCGGGACAGAAAACATTCAGTACTTC. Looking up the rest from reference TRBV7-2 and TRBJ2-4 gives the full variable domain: GAGVSQSPSNKVTEKGKDVELRCDPISGHTALYWYRQSLGQGLEFLIYFQGNSAPDKSGLPSDRFSAERTGGSVSTLTIQRTQQEDSAVYLCASSPGTENIQYFGAGTRLSVL.

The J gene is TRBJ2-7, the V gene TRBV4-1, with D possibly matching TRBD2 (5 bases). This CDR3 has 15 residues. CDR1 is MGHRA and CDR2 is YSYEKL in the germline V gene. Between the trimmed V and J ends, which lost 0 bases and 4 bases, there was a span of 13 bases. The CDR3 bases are TGCGCCAGCAGCCAAGAATCCTCTAGCAGTTACGAGCAGTACTTC. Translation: CASSQESSSSYEQYF.

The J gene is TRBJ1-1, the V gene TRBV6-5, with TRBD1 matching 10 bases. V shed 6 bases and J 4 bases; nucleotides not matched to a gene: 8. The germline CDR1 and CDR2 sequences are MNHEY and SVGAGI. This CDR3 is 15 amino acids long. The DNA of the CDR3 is TGTGCCAGCAGCTCAGGCCGGACAGGGGGCACTGAAGCTTTCTTT. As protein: CASSSGRTGGTEAFF.

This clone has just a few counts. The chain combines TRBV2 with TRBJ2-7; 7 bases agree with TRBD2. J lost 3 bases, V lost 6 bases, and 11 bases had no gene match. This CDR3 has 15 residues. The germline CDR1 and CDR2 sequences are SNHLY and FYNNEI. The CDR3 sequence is CASRASGRPDYEQYF. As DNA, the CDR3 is TGTGCCAGCAGGGCTAGCGGACGACCCGACTACGAGCAGTACTTC. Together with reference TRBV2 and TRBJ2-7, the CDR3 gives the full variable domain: EPEVTQTPSHQVTQMGQEVILRCVPISNHLYFYWYRQILGQKVEFLVSFYNNEISEKSEIFDDQFSVERPDGSNFTLKIRSTKLEDSAMYFCASRASGRPDYEQYFGPGTRLTVT.

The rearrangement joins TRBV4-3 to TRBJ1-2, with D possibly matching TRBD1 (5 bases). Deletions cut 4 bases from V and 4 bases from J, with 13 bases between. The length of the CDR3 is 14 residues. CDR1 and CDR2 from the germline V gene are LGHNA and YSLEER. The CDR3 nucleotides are TGCGCCAGCAGCCCGGGCGGCCAGGGCTATGGCTACACCTTC. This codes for CASSPGGQGYGYTF.

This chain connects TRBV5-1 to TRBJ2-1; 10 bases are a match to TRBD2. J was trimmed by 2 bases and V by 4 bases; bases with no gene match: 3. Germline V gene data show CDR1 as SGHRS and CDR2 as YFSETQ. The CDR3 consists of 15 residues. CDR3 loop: CASSELAGAYNEQFF. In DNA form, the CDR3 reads TGCGCCAGCAGCGAGCTAGCGGGGGCCTACAATGAGCAGTTCTTC.

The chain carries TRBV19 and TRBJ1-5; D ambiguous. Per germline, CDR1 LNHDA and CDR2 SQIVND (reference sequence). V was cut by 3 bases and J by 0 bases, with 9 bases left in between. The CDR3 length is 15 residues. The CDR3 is CASSIGQISNQPQHF. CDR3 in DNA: TGTGCCAGTAGTATTGGTCAGATTAGCAATCAGCCCCAGCATTTT.

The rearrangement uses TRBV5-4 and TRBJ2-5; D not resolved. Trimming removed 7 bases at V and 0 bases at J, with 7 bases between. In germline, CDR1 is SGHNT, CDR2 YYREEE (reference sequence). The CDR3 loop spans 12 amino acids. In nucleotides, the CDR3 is TGTGCCAGCGGTCGGGACCAAGAGACCCAGTACTTC. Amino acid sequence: CASGRDQETQYF.

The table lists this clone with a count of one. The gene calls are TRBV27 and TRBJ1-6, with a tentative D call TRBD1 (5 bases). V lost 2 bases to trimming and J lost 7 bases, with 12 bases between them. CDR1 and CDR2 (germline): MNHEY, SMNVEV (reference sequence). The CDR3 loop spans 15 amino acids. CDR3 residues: CASSLGALENSPLHF. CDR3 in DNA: TGTGCCAGCAGTTTAGGGGCGTTAGAGAATTCACCCCTCCACTTT.

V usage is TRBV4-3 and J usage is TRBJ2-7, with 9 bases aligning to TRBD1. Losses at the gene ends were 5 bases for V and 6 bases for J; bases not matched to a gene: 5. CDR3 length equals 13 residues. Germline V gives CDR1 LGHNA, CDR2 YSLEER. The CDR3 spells CASSATGGGEQYF. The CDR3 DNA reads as TGCGCCAGCAGCGCAACAGGGGGCGGCGAGCAGTACTTC.

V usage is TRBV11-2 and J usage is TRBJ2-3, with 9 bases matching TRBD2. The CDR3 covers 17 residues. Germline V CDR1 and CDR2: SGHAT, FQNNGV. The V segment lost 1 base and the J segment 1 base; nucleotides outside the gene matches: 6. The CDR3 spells CASSLVGREGRTDTQYF. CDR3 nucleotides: TGTGCCAGCAGCTTAGTTGGGCGGGAGGGCCGCACAGATACGCAGTATTTT.

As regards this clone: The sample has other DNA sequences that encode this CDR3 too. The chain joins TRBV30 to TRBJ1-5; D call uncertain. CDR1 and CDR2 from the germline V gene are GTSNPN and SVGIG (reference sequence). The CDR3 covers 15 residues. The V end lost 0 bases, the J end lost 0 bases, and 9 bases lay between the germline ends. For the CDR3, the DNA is TGTGCCTGGAGTGTACGGGGATATAGCAATCAGCCCCAGCATTTT. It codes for CAWSVRGYSNQPQHF.

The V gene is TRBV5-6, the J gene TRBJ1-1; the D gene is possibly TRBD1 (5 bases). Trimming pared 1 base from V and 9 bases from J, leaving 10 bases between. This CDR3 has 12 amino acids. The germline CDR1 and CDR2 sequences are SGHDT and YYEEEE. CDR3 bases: TGTGCCAGCAGCTTGACAGGCGCCCAAGCTTTCTTT. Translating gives CASSLTGAQAFF.